The 25 T cell receptor beta chains below were found in one sample sequenced in a study of T cell repertoires in cytomegalovirus infection. MiXCR was run by TCRdb on the reads, yielding one entry per CDR3 protein. The sample lists over 90,000 distinct CDR3 sequences; 16% were seen once. Material for sequencing was PBMCs. The receptors derive from a human donor in good health (CMV status not recorded). Some clones in this sample may be carry-over from other donors' samples.

The chain has TRBV20-1 and TRBJ1-1, with 9 bases matching TRBD1. The CDR3 has 13 amino acids. CDR1 is DFQATT, CDR2 SNEGSKA, per germline (reference sequence). V shed 6 bases and J 3 bases; nucleotides not matched to a gene: 5. CDR3 protein: CSAGGTGYTEAFF. CDR3 DNA: TGCAGTGCGGGGGGGACAGGGTACACTGAAGCTTTCTTT.

This clonotype was observed a handful of times. The V call is TRBV7-2, the J call TRBJ1-4; maybe TRBD1 (5 bases). CDR3 size: 15 residues. Germline-derived CDR1 and CDR2 are SGHTA and FQGNSA. The V gene lost 2 bases and the J gene lost 7 bases, with 14 bases spanning the gap. This CDR3 is CASSLNSGMGEKLFF. The CDR3 coding sequence is TGTGCCAGCAGCTTAAATTCAGGGATGGGTGAAAAACTGTTTTTT.

The J gene is TRBJ2-1, the V gene TRBV12-5, with a tentative D call TRBD1 (6 bases). V gave up 8 bases and J gave up 5 bases, with 10 bases separating them. CDR1 is LGHNT and CDR2 is FRNRAP in the germline V gene. The CDR3 has 12 amino acids. The DNA for the CDR3 is TGTGCTAGTCGGACAGAGAACAATGAGCAGTTCTTC. It translates to CASRTENNEQFF.

V usage is TRBV5-6 and J usage is TRBJ2-7, with D possibly being TRBD1 (7 bases). The length of the CDR3 is 14 residues. Trimming removed 3 bases from V and 2 bases from J, with 12 bases in between. In germline, CDR1 is SGHDT, CDR2 YYEEEE. The CDR3 DNA sequence: TGTGCCAGCAGCTGGAGGGACAGACCCTACGAGCAGTACTTC. It is translated as CASSWRDRPYEQYF.

This clonotype has at least ten counts. The genes are TRBV7-2 and TRBJ1-5; maybe TRBD1 (5 bases). The CDR3 is 15 residues long. Trimming removed 6 bases from V and 5 bases from J, with 17 bases in between. Germline lookup yields CDR1 SGHTA and CDR2 FQGNSA. The CDR3 DNA follows: TGTGCCAGCAGTCCCACAGGCCCGGATTATCAGCCCCAGCATTTT. This gives the protein CASSPTGPDYQPQHF.

This clonotype was seen only a few times. This chain links TRBV25-1 with TRBJ2-7; D may correspond to TRBD1 or TRBD2 (5 bases each). V lost 6 bases to trimming and J lost 3 bases, with 15 bases between them. This CDR3 is built from 14 residues. Germline loops: CDR1 MGHDK, CDR2 SYGVNS. The CDR3 region has the DNA TGTGCCAGCAGAGGGACGGCTAATAGCTACGAGCAGTACTTC. Its protein is CASRGTANSYEQYF.

This clonotype was picked up many times. The chain is built from TRBV7-2 and TRBJ2-7; the D gene is possibly TRBD1 (6 bases). This CDR3 is 15 amino acids long. The germline V and J ends were trimmed by 5 bases and 4 bases, with 18 bases remaining between them. The germline V gene encodes CDR1 SGHTA and CDR2 FQGNSA. The DNA for the CDR3 is TGTGCCAGCAGCACACGACAGGTCGATGGTTACGAGCAGTACTTC. It codes for CASSTRQVDGYEQYF. Looking up the rest from reference TRBV7-2 and TRBJ2-7 gives the full variable domain: GAGVSQSPSNKVTEKGKDVELRCDPISGHTALYWYRQSLGQGLEFLIYFQGNSAPDKSGLPSDRFSAERTGGSVSTLTIQRTQQEDSAVYLCASSTRQVDGYEQYFGPGTRLTVT.

This clonotype has only a few counts. This chain connects TRBV5-1 to TRBJ1-6; a weak D match, TRBD1 (5 bases). The CDR3 has 15 amino acids. Trimming pared 0 bases from V and 6 bases from J, leaving 10 bases between. The V gene's germline CDR1 is SGHRS and CDR2 YFSETQ. This chain's CDR3 is CASSLGSGTNSPLHF. The CDR3 DNA follows: TGCGCCAGCAGCTTGGGATCAGGGACTAATTCACCCCTCCACTTT. Supplemented by reference TRBV5-1 and TRBJ1-6, the full variable domain reads KAGVTQTPRYLIKTRGQQVTLSCSPISGHRSVSWYQQTPGQGLQFLFEYFSETQRNKGNFPGRFSGRQFSNSRSEMNVSTLELGDSALYLCASSLGSGTNSPLHFGNGTRLTVT.

This clonotype has just a few counts. This chain connects TRBV24-1 to TRBJ2-3, with 9 bases fitting TRBD1. Germline CDR1 KGHDR, CDR2 SFDVKD. Unmatched junction bases numbered 3, after V lost 0 bases and J lost 3 bases. The CDR3 has 16 residues. CDR3 sequence reads: CATSDLGTGSTDTQYF. In DNA form, the CDR3 reads TGTGCCACCAGTGATTTGGGGACAGGGTCGACAGATACGCAGTATTTT.

The rearrangement uses TRBV7-9 and TRBJ1-2; maybe TRBD1 (6 bases). Trimming took 5 bases from V and 3 from J, leaving 13 bases between them. CDR3 length equals 14 residues. Germline V gives CDR1 SEHNR, CDR2 FQNEAQ (reference sequence). The CDR3 nucleotides are TGTGCCAGCAGCCGCCCCGGGGGCGACTATGGCTACACCTTC. It yields the protein CASSRPGGDYGYTF. The entire variable domain, with the rest obtained from reference TRBV7-9 and TRBJ1-2, is as follows: DTGVSQNPRHKITKRGQNVTFRCDPISEHNRLYWYRQTLGQGPEFLTYFQNEAQLEKSRLLSDRFSAERPKGSFSTLEIQRTEQGDSAMYLCASSRPGGDYGYTFGSGTRLTVV.

This clonotype was counted ten times or more. The chain is built from TRBV7-2 and TRBJ1-3; possibly TRBD1 for D (5 bases). The V end lost 1 base, the J end lost 0 bases, and 16 bases lay between the germline ends. The CDR3 is made up of 18 amino acids. Germline V CDR1 and CDR2: SGHTA, FQGNSA. DNA of the CDR3: TGTGCCAGCAGCTTAGAGGCTGGGGCCCGGAGCTCTGGAAACACCATATATTTT. Translated, it gives CASSLEAGARSSGNTIYF.

The chain employs TRBV20-1 and TRBJ1-4; 8 nucleotides agree with TRBD1. The CDR3 has 12 residues. Germline lookup yields CDR1 DFQATT and CDR2 SNEGSKA (reference sequence). V shed 0 bases and J 9 bases; nucleotides not matched to a gene: 0. The CDR3 DNA is TGCAGTGCTAGAGACAGGGGGCAAAAACTGTTTTTT. It codes for CSARDRGQKLFF.

This clonotype was seen repeatedly, ten times or more. This sequence joins TRBV7-9 and TRBJ1-5, with a possible D match to TRBD1 (5 bases). Germline CDR1 is SEHNR and CDR2 is FQNEAQ (reference sequence). The V gene lost 5 bases and the J gene lost 3 bases, with 11 bases spanning the gap. CDR3 length: 14 amino acids. The CDR3: CASSEARDNQPQHF. The CDR3 region has the DNA TGTGCCAGCAGCGAAGCCAGGGACAATCAGCCCCAGCATTTT.

This clonotype was detected ten times or more. V gene TRBV6-1 combines with J gene TRBJ1-2; D may be TRBD1 (5 bases). The CDR3 consists of 14 residues. V dropped 3 bases and J dropped 0 bases, with 8 bases sitting between them. CDR1 is MNHNS, CDR2 SASEGT, per germline. CDR3 in amino acids: CASSDGGTNYGYTF. CDR3 bases: TGTGCCAGCAGTGATGGGGGAACTAACTATGGCTACACCTTC.

The chain combines TRBV7-2 with TRBJ2-5; D possibly matches TRBD1 or TRBD2 (6 bases each). Germline CDR1 reads SGHTA; CDR2 reads FQGNSA. The V gene lost 4 bases and the J gene lost 3 bases, with 12 bases spanning the gap. The CDR3 runs 14 residues. The CDR3 DNA sequence: TGTGCCAGCAGCTGGGGGAGGACAGAAGAGACCCAGTACTTC. It translates to CASSWGRTEETQYF.

In its sample, this clonotype was seen a few times. The V gene is TRBV20-1, the J gene TRBJ2-1; 8 nucleotides agree with TRBD1. Trimming removed 1 base from V and 4 bases from J; junction bases left unmatched: 9. Germline loops: CDR1 DFQATT, CDR2 SNEGSKA (reference sequence). The CDR3 runs to 16 residues. The CDR3 spells CSARVEQGASYNEQFF. The CDR3 nucleotides read TGCAGTGCTAGAGTAGAGCAGGGGGCTTCGTACAATGAGCAGTTCTTC.

Many counts were recorded for this clonotype. V and J are TRBV7-2 and TRBJ2-7, with D possibly being TRBD1 (6 bases). The CDR3 is 14 residues long. The germline V gene encodes CDR1 SGHTA and CDR2 FQGNSA. The V end was cut by 0 bases, the J end by 5 bases, with 11 bases between. In nucleotides, the CDR3 is TGTGCCAGCAGCTTAGCTTTGGCAGGGGACGAGCAGTACTTC. It codes for CASSLALAGDEQYF.

V is TRBV5-3 and J is TRBJ1-2, with D perhaps matching TRBD1 (6 bases). TRBV5-3 is noted as an ORF with a role that remains uncertain. Trimming cost V 8 bases and J 6 bases, with 20 bases left between them. The CDR3 sequence is 14 residues long. CDR3 DNA sequence: TGTGCCAGCAGCACCCCAGGACAGAAGGATGGCTACACCTTC. It codes for CASSTPGQKDGYTF.

This clonotype was found a few times. This chain links TRBV18 with TRBJ2-5; weak D call: TRBD2 (6 bases). The CDR3 runs to 13 residues. Trimming left V 6 bases short and J 4 bases short, with 12 bases between. The germline CDR1 and CDR2 sequences are KGHSH and LQKENI. DNA for the CDR3: TGTGCCAGCTCGGGCCAGGGAGGAGAGACCCAGTACTTC. Encoded protein: CASSGQGGETQYF. Full variable domain (remainder filled in from reference TRBV18 and TRBJ2-5): NAGVMQNPRHLVRRRGQEARLRCSPMKGHSHVYWYRQLPEEGLKFMVYLQKENIIDESGMPKERFSAEFPKEGPSILRIQQVVRGDSAAYFCASSGQGGETQYFGPGTRLLVL.

This rearrangement joins TRBV6-2 or TRBV6-3 to TRBJ2-7; D call uncertain. Germline-derived CDR1 and CDR2 are MNHEY and SVGEGT. CDR3 length equals 12 residues. Trimming pared 0 bases from V and 7 bases from J, leaving 7 bases between. CDR3 coding DNA: TGTGCCAGCAGTTACTCGAGTGGGGAGCAGTACTTC. This encodes CASSYSSGEQYF.

Notes on this clonotype: The CDR3 end shows no conserved phenylalanine or tryptophan, and so a read error is likely. The chain carries TRBV15 and TRBJ1-4; D not certain. Per germline, CDR1 LNHNV and CDR2 YYDKDF (reference sequence). The CDR3 runs to 16 residues. V was trimmed by 4 bases and J by 4 bases, leaving 16 bases between them. CDR3 in DNA: TGTGCCACCAGCATTACCGGCCTCCCGGGTAATGAAAAACTGTTTTGT. It codes for CATSITGLPGNEKLFC.

The chain couples TRBV6-5 to TRBJ2-2; a weak D match, TRBD1 (6 bases). Trimming pared 5 bases from V and 0 bases from J, leaving 13 bases between. The germline V gene encodes CDR1 MNHEY and CDR2 SVGAGI. This CDR3 is built from 16 residues. The DNA of the CDR3 is TGTGCCAGCAGTCCCCCGGACAGCGCGAACACCGGGGAGCTGTTTTTT. Amino acid sequence: CASSPPDSANTGELFF.

The chain joins TRBV2 to TRBJ1-6; D is unresolved. V was clipped by 2 bases and J by 0 bases, with 14 bases between them. Germline CDR1 and CDR2: SNHLY and FYNNEI. This CDR3 is built from 18 residues. The CDR3: CASSERFAASSYNSPLHF. Written as DNA, the CDR3 is TGTGCCAGCAGTGAACGGTTCGCCGCGAGCTCCTATAATTCACCCCTCCACTTT.

On this clonotype itself: This may stem from a read error, because a much larger clone lies one nucleotide away. The chain carries TRBV10-3 and TRBJ1-2; TRBD1 is a possible D gene (5 bases). Germline CDR1 ENHRY, CDR2 SYGVKD. The CDR3 consists of 13 residues. CDR3 nucleotide sequence: TGTGTCATCAGTGAGGGCAGGGAGGACGGCTACACCTTC. Protein product: CVISEGREDGYTF.

J is TRBJ2-5 and V is TRBV20-1; D not certain. Trimming cost V 5 bases and J 7 bases, with 14 bases left between them. The germline V gene has CDR1 DFQATT and CDR2 SNEGSKA (reference sequence). The CDR3 is 12 amino acids. The chain's CDR3 is CSAFPIGGTQYF. The CDR3 nucleotides read TGCAGTGCTTTCCCGATCGGCGGGACCCAGTACTTC.